These 21 T cell receptor beta chains share one sample of origin, sequenced in a study of T cell repertoires in cytomegalovirus infection. One entry per CDR3 protein results from TCRdb running MiXCR on the reads. The sample shows a few hundred thousand distinct CDR3 sequences, about 40% of them seen only once. Antigens for these TCRs are unknown. The material was cultured PBMCs, obtained from culture after CMV antigen stimulation. The receptors derive from a human donor in good health (CMV status not recorded). Some clones in this sample may be carry-over from other donors' samples.

Written as DNA, the CDR3 is TGTGCCAGCAGCTTAGTTGGGCCCAACCAAGAGACCCAGTACTTC. Amino acid sequence: CASSLVGPNQETQYF. V usage is TRBV11-2 and J usage is TRBJ2-5, with D hard to call. The CDR3 runs to 15 residues. V was cut by 1 base and J by 0 bases, with 9 bases left in between. In germline, CDR1 is SGHAT, CDR2 FQNNGV. Filled out from reference TRBV11-2 and TRBJ2-5, the complete variable domain reads EAGVAQSPRYKIIEKRQSVAFWCNPISGHATLYWYQQILGQGPKLLIQFQNNGVVDDSQLPKDRFSAERLKGVDSTLKIQPAKLEDSAVYLCASSLVGPNQETQYFGPGTRLLVL.

The CDR3 is CSARDFWGQETQYF. In nucleotides, the CDR3 is TGCAGTGCTAGAGATTTTTGGGGGCAAGAGACCCAGTACTTC. This rearrangement joins TRBV20-1 to TRBJ2-5; D is perhaps TRBD1 or TRBD2 (5 bases each). Germline CDR1 reads DFQATT; CDR2 reads SNEGSKA (reference sequence). V was shortened by 0 bases and J by 2 bases, with 10 bases between the two germline ends. The CDR3 covers 14 residues.

The chain is built from TRBV4-1 and TRBJ1-5; D possibly corresponds to TRBD1 (5 bases). The CDR3 is 15 residues long. Per germline, CDR1 MGHRA and CDR2 YSYEKL. V was cut by 1 base and J by 3 bases, with 10 bases left in between. Written as DNA, the CDR3 is TGCGCCAGCAGCCAAGTAGGGGCACTCAATCAGCCCCAGCATTTT. Encoded protein: CASSQVGALNQPQHF.

This clonotype was found a few times. The chain uses TRBV12-3 or TRBV12-4 and TRBJ2-4, with unresolved D. V lost 4 bases, J lost 7 bases, and 11 bases lay in between. The CDR3 contains 13 residues. CDR3 sequence (DNA): TGTGCCAGCAGTTCACCTAGTTGGAACATTCAGTACTTC. Amino acids: CASSSPSWNIQYF.

This clonotype was counted at least ten times. The chain couples TRBV7-8 to TRBJ2-4, with 10 bases fitting TRBD1. After removal of 5 bases from V and 1 base from J, the junction contained 11 bases not matched to a gene. CDR1 and CDR2 from the germline V gene are SGHVS and FQNEAQ. The CDR3 extends over 18 amino acids. CDR3: CASSKRQGAAPAKNIQYF. The CDR3 DNA is TGTGCCAGCAGCAAAAGACAGGGGGCTGCTCCGGCCAAAAACATTCAGTACTTC.

This clonotype occurred a few times. The chain combines TRBV19 with TRBJ1-5, with TRBD1 as a possible D gene (6 bases). This CDR3 spans 16 amino acids. The V and J ends lost 1 base and 0 bases respectively, with 10 bases between them. In germline, CDR1 is LNHDA, CDR2 SQIVND (reference sequence). The CDR3: CASSIVPGDSNQPQHF. The DNA for the CDR3 is TGTGCCAGTAGTATAGTCCCAGGGGATAGCAATCAGCCCCAGCATTTT.

This clonotype appeared a few times. CDR3 bases: TGTGCCAGCAGTGTATCGATGTCCGGGGAGCTGTTTTTT. Amino acids: CASSVSMSGELFF. J is TRBJ2-2 and V is TRBV6-1; D unclear. The CDR3 sequence is 13 residues long. V was clipped by 4 bases and J by 6 bases, with 9 bases between them. Looked up from germline, CDR1 is MNHNS and CDR2 is SASEGT.

V usage is TRBV6-1 and J usage is TRBJ2-7; D unclear. CDR1 and CDR2 (germline): MNHNS, SASEGT. Between the trimmed V and J ends, which lost 0 bases and 7 bases, there was a span of 13 bases. This CDR3 is built from 14 residues. CDR3 coding DNA: TGTGCCAGCAGTGAAGCGCGGCGGACGGGTGAGCAGTACTTC. This translates into CASSEARRTGEQYF.

The rearrangement uses TRBV7-8 and TRBJ2-3, with no clear D. This CDR3 has 14 residues. CDR1 is SGHVS, CDR2 FQNEAQ, per germline. The V end was cut by 1 base, the J end by 4 bases, with 9 bases between. CDR3 coding DNA: TGTGCCAGCAGCTTAGGGGGAAGCGCAGATACGCAGTATTTT. This sequence encodes CASSLGGSADTQYF.

The V call is TRBV7-2, the J call TRBJ1-2; 8 bases fit TRBD1. CDR3 size: 15 residues. V was clipped by 3 bases and J by 5 bases; unmatched bases: 8. The germline V gene has CDR1 SGHTA and CDR2 FQGNSA. CDR3 bases: TGTGCCAGCAGCTTTGGACAGGGAGTAGGGTATGGCTACACCTTC. The encoded protein is CASSFGQGVGYGYTF.

This clonotype was picked up a small number of times. The chain uses TRBV7-9 and TRBJ2-5, with 10 bases lining up with TRBD2. The CDR3 length is 16 residues. With V trimmed by 1 base and J by 4 bases, 6 bases remained unmatched. Germline lookup yields CDR1 SEHNR and CDR2 FQNEAQ (reference sequence). The chain's CDR3 is CASSLGASGSLETQYF. CDR3 bases: TGTGCCAGCAGCTTAGGAGCTAGCGGGAGTCTAGAGACCCAGTACTTC.

The CDR3 DNA reads TGTGCCAGCAGTCCACTAGGTCGCTCCTCCCGGGGAGGGGAGACCCAGTACTTC. It specifies CASSPLGRSSRGGETQYF. The gene calls are TRBV12-3 or TRBV12-4 and TRBJ2-5, with 7 bases that match TRBD2. V lost 5 bases and J lost 5; bases outside the gene matches: 20. The CDR3 loop spans 18 amino acids.

The chain joins TRBV7-2 to TRBJ2-5; D call uncertain. CDR1 and CDR2 from the germline V gene are SGHTA and FQGNSA. CDR3 length: 13 residues. Trimming removed 1 base from V and 5 bases from J, with 8 bases in between. CDR3 amino acids: CASSLVVMETQYF. The CDR3 DNA sequence: TGTGCCAGCAGCTTAGTAGTTATGGAGACCCAGTACTTC.

This sequence joins TRBV19 and TRBJ2-1, with D unclear. From germline, CDR1 is LNHDA and CDR2 SQIVND (reference sequence). The CDR3 is 13 amino acids. V was cut by 1 base and J by 8 bases, with 9 bases left in between. The CDR3 nucleotides are TGTGCCAGTAGTATAGCGGTAAGCGATGAGCAGTTCTTC. It yields the protein CASSIAVSDEQFF.

This chain uses TRBV6-1 with TRBJ1-1; TRBD1 agrees at 8 bases. The CDR3 has 14 residues. The germline V gene encodes CDR1 MNHNS and CDR2 SASEGT. The ends lost 4 bases at V and 6 bases at J; junction bases unmatched: 7. The CDR3 here is CASSARQGRAEAFF. CDR3 nucleotides: TGTGCCAGCAGTGCACGACAGGGGCGGGCTGAAGCTTTCTTT.

The chain couples TRBV11-2 to TRBJ2-5, with 7 positions matching TRBD1. The CDR3 length is 13 residues. Germline CDR1 and CDR2: SGHAT and FQNNGV. With 7 bases clipped from V and 3 bases from J, the junction kept 5 bases outside the gene matches. The CDR3 DNA reads TGTGCCAGCACGAACAGGGGAGAAGAGACCCAGTACTTC. Its translation: CASTNRGEETQYF.

This clonotype occurred a few times. The gene calls are TRBV4-1 and TRBJ1-1, with D maybe TRBD1 (6 bases). Germline-derived CDR1 and CDR2 are MGHRA and YSYEKL. The CDR3 contains 14 residues. V was pared by 3 bases and J by 3 bases, with 11 bases between. Here the CDR3 reads CASSQQTGYTEAFF. The CDR3 region has the DNA TGCGCCAGCAGCCAGCAAACAGGGTACACTGAAGCTTTCTTT.

This clonotype was seen many times. The rearrangement links TRBV7-2 to TRBJ2-3, with D unresolved. V dropped 2 bases and J dropped 7 bases, with 7 bases sitting between them. Germline CDR1 SGHTA, CDR2 FQGNSA. This CDR3 has 12 amino acids. The CDR3 is CASSLSPNTQYF. The CDR3 DNA reads as TGTGCCAGCAGCTTAAGTCCCAATACGCAGTATTTT.

The chain combines TRBV4-3 with TRBJ1-2; no clear D. The ends were cut back, 0 bases at V and 0 bases at J, with 11 bases in the middle. The CDR3 has 16 amino acids. Germline CDR1 is LGHNA and CDR2 is YSLEER. Written as DNA, the CDR3 is TGCGCCAGCAGCCAAGAAGTTTGGGGATCTAACTATGGCTACACCTTC. Translated, it gives CASSQEVWGSNYGYTF.

J is TRBJ2-7 and V is TRBV6-5, with D unresolved. The CDR3 consists of 14 residues. Trimming pared 0 bases from V and 0 bases from J, leaving 6 bases between. Germline CDR1 MNHEY, CDR2 SVGAGI. The CDR3 bases are TGTGCCAGCAGTTACTCGCCAGCCTCCTACGAGCAGTACTTC. Amino acids: CASSYSPASYEQYF.

V is TRBV20-1 and J is TRBJ2-5; a weak D match, TRBD2 (5 bases). The germline gives CDR1 DFQATT, CDR2 SNEGSKA (reference sequence). This CDR3 spans 12 amino acids. With 3 bases removed from V and 6 bases from J, the gap between germline ends came to 11 bases. The CDR3 DNA reads as TGCAGTGCTAGCGAGGTCGGGAAGACCCAGTACTTC. Its translation: CSASEVGKTQYF.